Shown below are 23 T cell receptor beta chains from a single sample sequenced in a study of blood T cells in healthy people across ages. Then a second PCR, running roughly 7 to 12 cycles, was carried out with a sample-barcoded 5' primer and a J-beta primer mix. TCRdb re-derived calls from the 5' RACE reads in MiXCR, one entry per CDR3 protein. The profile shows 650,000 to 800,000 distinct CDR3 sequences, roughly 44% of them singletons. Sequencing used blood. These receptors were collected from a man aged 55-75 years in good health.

The CDR3 region is CSARDFDREYGYTF. As DNA, the CDR3 is TGCAGTGCTAGAGATTTCGACCGGGAATATGGCTACACCTTC. This chain links TRBV20-1 with TRBJ1-2; D not resolved. Germline V CDR1 and CDR2: DFQATT, SNEGSKA (reference sequence). Deletions cut 0 bases from V and 5 bases from J, with 13 bases between. The CDR3 sequence is 14 residues long.

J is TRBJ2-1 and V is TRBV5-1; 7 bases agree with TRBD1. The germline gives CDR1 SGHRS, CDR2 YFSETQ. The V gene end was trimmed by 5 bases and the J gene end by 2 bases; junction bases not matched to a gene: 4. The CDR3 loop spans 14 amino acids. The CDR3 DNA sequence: TGCGCCAGCAGTCGGGACAGCACCTACAATGAGCAGTTCTTC. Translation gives CASSRDSTYNEQFF.

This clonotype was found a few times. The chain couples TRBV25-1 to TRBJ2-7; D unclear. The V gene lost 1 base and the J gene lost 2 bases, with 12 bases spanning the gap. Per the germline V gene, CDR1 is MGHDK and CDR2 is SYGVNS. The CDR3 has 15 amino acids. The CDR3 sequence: CASSESLGSPYEQYF. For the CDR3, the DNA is TGTGCCAGCAGTGAATCGCTCGGGTCCCCCTACGAGCAGTACTTC.

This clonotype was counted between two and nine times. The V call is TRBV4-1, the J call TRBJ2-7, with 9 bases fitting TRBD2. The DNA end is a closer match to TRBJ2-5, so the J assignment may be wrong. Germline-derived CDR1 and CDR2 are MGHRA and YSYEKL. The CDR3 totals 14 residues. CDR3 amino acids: CASSHGTSSETQYF. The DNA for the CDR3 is TGCGCCAGCAGCCATGGGACTAGCTCGGAGACCCAGTACTTC.

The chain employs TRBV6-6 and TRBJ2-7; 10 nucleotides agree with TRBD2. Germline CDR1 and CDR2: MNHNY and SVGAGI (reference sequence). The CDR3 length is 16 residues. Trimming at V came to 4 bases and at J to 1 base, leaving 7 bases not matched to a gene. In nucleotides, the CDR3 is TGTGCCAGCAGTTCACGAGGACTAGCGGTTTCCTACGAGCAGTACTTC. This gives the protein CASSSRGLAVSYEQYF.

CDR3 protein: CSAYPKRGEETQFF. In nucleotides, the CDR3 is TGCAGTGCCTACCCTAAGCGGGGGGAAGAGACCCAGTTCTTC. The V and J genes are TRBV20-1 and TRBJ2-1, with TRBD2 identical over 9 bases. CDR3 length: 14 residues. The germline gives CDR1 DFQATT, CDR2 SNEGSKA (reference sequence). With 6 bases clipped from V and 13 bases from J, the junction kept 16 bases outside the gene matches.

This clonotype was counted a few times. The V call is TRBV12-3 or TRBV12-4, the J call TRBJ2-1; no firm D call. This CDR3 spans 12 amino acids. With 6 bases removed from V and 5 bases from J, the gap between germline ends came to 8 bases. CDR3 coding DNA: TGTGCCAGCAGCCTTCTCAACAATGAGCAGTTCTTC. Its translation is CASSLLNNEQFF.

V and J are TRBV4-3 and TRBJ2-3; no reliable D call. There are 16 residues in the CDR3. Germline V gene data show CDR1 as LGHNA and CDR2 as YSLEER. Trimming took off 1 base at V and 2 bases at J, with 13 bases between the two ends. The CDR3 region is CASSQAPVVFTDTQYF. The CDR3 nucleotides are TGCGCCAGCAGCCAAGCACCCGTTGTCTTCACAGATACGCAGTATTTT.

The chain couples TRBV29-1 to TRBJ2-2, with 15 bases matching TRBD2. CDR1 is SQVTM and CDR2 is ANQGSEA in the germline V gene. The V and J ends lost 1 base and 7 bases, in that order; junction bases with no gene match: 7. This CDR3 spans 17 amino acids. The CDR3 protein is CSVEAPGLAGGDGELFF. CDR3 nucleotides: TGCAGCGTTGAAGCACCGGGACTAGCGGGGGGCGACGGGGAGCTGTTTTTT.

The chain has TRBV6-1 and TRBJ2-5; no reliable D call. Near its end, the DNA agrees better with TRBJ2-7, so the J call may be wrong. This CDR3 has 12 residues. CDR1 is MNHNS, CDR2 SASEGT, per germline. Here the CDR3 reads CASSESSPEQYF. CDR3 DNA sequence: TGTGCCAGCAGTGAGTCGAGTCCCGAGCAGTACTTC.

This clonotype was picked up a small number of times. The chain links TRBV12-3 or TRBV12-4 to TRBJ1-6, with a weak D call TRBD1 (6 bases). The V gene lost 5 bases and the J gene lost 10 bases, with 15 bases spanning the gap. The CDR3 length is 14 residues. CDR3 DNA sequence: TGTGCCAGCAGTCAACAGGGTCTTGGATCACCCCTCCACTTT. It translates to CASSQQGLGSPLHF.

CDR3 protein: CASSGSRQGRYEQYF. CDR3 DNA sequence: TGTGCCAGCAGCGGGTCCCGACAGGGCCGCTACGAGCAGTACTTC. V is TRBV9 and J is TRBJ2-7; TRBD1 matches 7 bases. The ends lost 3 bases at V and 3 bases at J; junction bases unmatched: 9. The CDR3 sequence is 15 residues long. Germline V lookup: CDR1 SGDLS, CDR2 YYNGEE.

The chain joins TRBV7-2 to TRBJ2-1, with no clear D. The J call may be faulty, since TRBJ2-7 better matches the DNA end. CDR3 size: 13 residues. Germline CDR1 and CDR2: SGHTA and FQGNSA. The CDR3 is CASSRPPASEQYF. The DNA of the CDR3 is TGTGCCAGCAGCCGGCCCCCCGCTTCCGAGCAGTACTTC.

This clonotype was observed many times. The CDR3 DNA reads as TGCAGCGTTGGGGACAACTCCTACGAGCAGTACTTC. This encodes CSVGDNSYEQYF. The V and J genes are TRBV20-1 and TRBJ2-7, with D tentatively TRBD1 (6 bases). This CDR3 region has 12 residues. Germline V CDR1 and CDR2: DFQATT, SNEGSKA (reference sequence).

CDR3 region: CASSLYSGSSYNEQFF. For the CDR3, the DNA is TGTGCCAGCAGTTTATATTCAGGGAGCTCCTACAATGAGCAGTTCTTC. This chain connects TRBV28 to TRBJ2-1, with D perhaps assigned TRBD1 or TRBD2 (5 bases each). The CDR3 has 16 amino acids. Germline CDR1 reads MDHEN; CDR2 reads SYDVKM. The germline V and J ends were trimmed by 1 base and 0 bases, with 10 bases remaining between them.

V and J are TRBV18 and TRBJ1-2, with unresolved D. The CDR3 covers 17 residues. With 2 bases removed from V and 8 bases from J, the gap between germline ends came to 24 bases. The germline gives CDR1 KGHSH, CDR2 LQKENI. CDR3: CASSPTRDQAPVGGYTF. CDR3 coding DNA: TGTGCCAGCTCACCAACTAGGGATCAGGCACCGGTGGGAGGCTACACCTTC.

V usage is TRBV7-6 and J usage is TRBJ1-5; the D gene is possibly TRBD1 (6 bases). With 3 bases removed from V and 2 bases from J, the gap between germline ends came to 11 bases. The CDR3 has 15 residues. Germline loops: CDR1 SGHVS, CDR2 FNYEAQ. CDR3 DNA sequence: TGTGCCAGCAGCTTGGTACAGGGTCGCAATCAGCCCCAGCATTTT. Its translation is CASSLVQGRNQPQHF.

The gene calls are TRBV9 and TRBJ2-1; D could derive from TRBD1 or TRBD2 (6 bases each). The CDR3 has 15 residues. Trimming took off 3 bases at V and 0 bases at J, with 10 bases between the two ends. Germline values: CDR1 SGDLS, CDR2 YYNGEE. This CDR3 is CASSEGGRSYNEQFF. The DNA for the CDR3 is TGTGCCAGCAGCGAGGGGGGCCGCTCCTACAATGAGCAGTTCTTC. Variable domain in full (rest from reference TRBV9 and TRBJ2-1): DSGVTQTPKHLITATGQRVTLRCSPRSGDLSVYWYQQSLDQGLQFLIQYYNGEERAKGNILERFSAQQFPDLHSELNLSSLELGDSALYFCASSEGGRSYNEQFFGPGTRLTVL.

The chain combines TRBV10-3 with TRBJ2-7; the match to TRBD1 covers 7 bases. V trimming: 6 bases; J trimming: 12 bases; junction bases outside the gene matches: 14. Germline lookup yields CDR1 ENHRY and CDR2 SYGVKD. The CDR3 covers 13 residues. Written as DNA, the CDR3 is TGTGCCATCAGCCCAGGGGGAATAGAGACCCGGTACTTC. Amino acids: CAISPGGIETRYF.

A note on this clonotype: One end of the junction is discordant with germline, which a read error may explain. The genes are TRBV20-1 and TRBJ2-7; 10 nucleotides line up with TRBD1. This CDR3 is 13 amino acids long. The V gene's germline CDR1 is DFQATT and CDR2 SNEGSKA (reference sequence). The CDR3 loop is CSARDRGLDEQYF. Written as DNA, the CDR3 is TGCAGTGCCAGAGACAGGGGGCTCGACGAGCAGTACTTC.

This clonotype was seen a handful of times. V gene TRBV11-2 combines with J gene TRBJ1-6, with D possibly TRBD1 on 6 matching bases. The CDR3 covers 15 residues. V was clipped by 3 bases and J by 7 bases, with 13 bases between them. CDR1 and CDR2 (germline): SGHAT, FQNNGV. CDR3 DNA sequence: TGTGCCAGCAGCTTCGGGGGCTCGGGGAATTCACCCCTCCACTTT. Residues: CASSFGGSGNSPLHF.

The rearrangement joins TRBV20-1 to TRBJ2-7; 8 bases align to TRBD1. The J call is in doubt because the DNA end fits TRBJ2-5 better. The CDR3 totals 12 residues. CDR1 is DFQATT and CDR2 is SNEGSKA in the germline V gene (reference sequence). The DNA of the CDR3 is TGCAGTGCTGGACAGGGTATAGAGACCCAGTACTTC. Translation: CSAGQGIETQYF.

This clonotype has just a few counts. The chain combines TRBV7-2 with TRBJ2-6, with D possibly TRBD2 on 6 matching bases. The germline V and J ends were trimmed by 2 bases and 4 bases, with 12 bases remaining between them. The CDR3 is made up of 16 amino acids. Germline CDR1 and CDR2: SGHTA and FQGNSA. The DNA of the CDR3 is TGTGCCAGCAGCTTACGTCTAGCGTCGGGGGCCAACGTCCTGACTTTC. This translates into CASSLRLASGANVLTF.